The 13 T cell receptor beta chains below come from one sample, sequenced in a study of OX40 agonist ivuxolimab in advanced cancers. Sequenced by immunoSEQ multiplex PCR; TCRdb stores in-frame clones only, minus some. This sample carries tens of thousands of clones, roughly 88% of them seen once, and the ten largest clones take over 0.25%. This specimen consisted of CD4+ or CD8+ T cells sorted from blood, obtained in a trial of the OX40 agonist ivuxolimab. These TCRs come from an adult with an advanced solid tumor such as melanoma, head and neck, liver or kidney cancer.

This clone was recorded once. CDR3 nucleotides: TGTGCCAGCAGTTACTCGGGCCGGGAAACAGATACGCAGTATTTT. It codes for CASSYSGRETDTQYF. The chain carries TRBV6-5 and TRBJ2-3, with a possible D match to TRBD2 (5 bases). The germline gives CDR1 MNHEY, CDR2 SVGAGI. V gave up 0 bases and J gave up 3 bases, with 10 bases separating them. There are 15 residues in the CDR3.

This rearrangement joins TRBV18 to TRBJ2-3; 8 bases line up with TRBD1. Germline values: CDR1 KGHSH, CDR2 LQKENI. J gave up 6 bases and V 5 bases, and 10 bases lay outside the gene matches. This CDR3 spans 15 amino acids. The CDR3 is CASSSRQGRSDTQYF. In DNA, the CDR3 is TGTGCCAGCTCATCTAGACAGGGGAGGAGCGATACGCAGTATTTT.

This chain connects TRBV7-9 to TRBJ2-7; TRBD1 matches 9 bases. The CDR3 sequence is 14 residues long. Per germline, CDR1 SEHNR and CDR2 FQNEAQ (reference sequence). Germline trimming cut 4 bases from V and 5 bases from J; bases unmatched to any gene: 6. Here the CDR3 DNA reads TGTGCCAGCAGCTCCGGGACAGGGTTCGACGAGCAGTACTTC. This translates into CASSSGTGFDEQYF. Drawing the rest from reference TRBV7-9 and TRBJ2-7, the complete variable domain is DTGVSQNPRHKITKRGQNVTFRCDPISEHNRLYWYRQTLGQGPEFLTYFQNEAQLEKSRLLSDRFSAERPKGSFSTLEIQRTEQGDSAMYLCASSSGTGFDEQYFGPGTRLTVT.

The chain's CDR3 is CASSQEGQGLSYTF. CDR3 bases: TGCGCCAGCAGCCAAGAAGGACAGGGACTCAGCTACACCTTC. The chain links TRBV4-1 to TRBJ1-2; 8 nucleotides match TRBD1. Germline CDR1 MGHRA, CDR2 YSYEKL. V gave up 0 bases and J gave up 9 bases; unmatched junction bases: 6. The CDR3 sequence is 14 residues long.

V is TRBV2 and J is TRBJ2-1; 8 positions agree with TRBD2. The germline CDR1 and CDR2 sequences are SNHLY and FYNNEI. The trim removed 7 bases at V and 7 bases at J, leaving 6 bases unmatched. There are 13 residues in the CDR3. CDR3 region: CASKAGEGNEQFF. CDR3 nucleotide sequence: TGTGCCAGCAAAGCGGGAGAGGGTAATGAGCAGTTCTTC.

The CDR3 sequence: CASSVWSRAEQYF. Written as DNA, the CDR3 is TGTGCCAGCAGTGTCTGGAGCAGAGCCGAGCAGTACTTC. This chain connects TRBV6-1 to TRBJ2-7, with D uncertain. Germline V gene sequence: CDR1 MNHNS, CDR2 SASEGT. This CDR3 spans 13 amino acids. The V end was cut by 4 bases, the J end by 6 bases, with 13 bases between.

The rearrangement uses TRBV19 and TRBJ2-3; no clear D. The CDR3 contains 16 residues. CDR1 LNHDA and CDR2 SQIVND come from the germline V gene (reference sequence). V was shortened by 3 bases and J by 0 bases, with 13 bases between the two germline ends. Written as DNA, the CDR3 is TGTGCCAGTAGTATCAGCCTAGTCCTAAGCACAGATACGCAGTATTTT. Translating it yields CASSISLVLSTDTQYF.

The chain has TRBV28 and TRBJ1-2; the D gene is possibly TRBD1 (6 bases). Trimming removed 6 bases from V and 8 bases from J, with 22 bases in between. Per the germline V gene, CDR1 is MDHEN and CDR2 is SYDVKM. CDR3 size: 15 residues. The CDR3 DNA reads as TGTGCCAGCAGGGCACCAGGACAGCTGACGGGGGGCTACACCTTC. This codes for CASRAPGQLTGGYTF.

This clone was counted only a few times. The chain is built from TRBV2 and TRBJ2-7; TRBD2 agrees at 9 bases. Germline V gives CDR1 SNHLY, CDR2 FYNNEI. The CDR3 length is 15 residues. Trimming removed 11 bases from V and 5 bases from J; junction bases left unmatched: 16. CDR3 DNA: TGTGCCGGAACCCGAACTACCGGGACTAGCCACGAGCAGTACTTC. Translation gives CAGTRTTGTSHEQYF.

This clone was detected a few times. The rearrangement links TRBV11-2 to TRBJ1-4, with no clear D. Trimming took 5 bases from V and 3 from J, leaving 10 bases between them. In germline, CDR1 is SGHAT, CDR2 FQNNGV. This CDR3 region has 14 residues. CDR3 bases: TGTGCCAGCAGCCTAACTGGGTCTAATGAAAAACTGTTTTTT. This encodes CASSLTGSNEKLFF.

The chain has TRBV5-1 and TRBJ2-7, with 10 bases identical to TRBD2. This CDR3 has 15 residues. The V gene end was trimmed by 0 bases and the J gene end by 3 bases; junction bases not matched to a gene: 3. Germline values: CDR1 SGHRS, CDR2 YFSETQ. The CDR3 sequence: CASSLVAGGNYEQYF. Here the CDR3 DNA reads TGCGCCAGCAGCTTGGTAGCGGGAGGCAACTACGAGCAGTACTTC.

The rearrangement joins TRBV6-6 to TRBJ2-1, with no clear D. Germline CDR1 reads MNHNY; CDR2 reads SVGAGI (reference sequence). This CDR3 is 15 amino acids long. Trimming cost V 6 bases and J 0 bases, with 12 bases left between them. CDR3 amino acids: CASRQTATSYNEQFF. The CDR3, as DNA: TGTGCCAGCAGACAAACTGCAACCTCCTACAATGAGCAGTTCTTC.

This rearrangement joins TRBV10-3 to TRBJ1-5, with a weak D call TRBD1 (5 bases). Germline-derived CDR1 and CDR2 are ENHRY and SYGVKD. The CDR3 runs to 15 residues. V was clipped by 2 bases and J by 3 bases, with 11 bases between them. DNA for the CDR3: TGTGCCATCAGTGAGGGCCAGGGTATCAATCAGCCCCAGCATTTT. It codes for CAISEGQGINQPQHF.